These 20 T cell receptor beta chains came from one sample sequenced in a study of blood T cell repertoires in COVID-19. The data were produced by immunoSEQ multiplex PCR, yet TCRdb's version contains in-frame clones alone and is incomplete. The table includes around 140,000 clones, approximately 88% detected once. Sequencing was carried out using peripheral blood. All receptors derive from a woman over 75 with acute or convalescent COVID-19.

The J gene is TRBJ1-5, the V gene TRBV19, with a tentative D call TRBD1 (5 bases). CDR1 is LNHDA, CDR2 SQIVND, per germline (reference sequence). This CDR3 contains 18 residues. Trimming left V 6 bases short and J 0 bases short, with 21 bases between. CDR3 amino acids: CASSMPGRGGYSNQPQHF. The CDR3 bases are TGTGCCAGTAGCATGCCGGGGAGGGGAGGGTATAGCAATCAGCCCCAGCATTTT.

For the CDR3, the DNA is TGTGCCAGCGCTCGAGCGGGAGCTGGCGGGGAGCTGTTTTTT. Translating it yields CASARAGAGGELFF. The rearrangement joins TRBV9 to TRBJ2-2; 8 nucleotides agree with TRBD2. This CDR3 has 14 residues. With 7 bases clipped from V and 7 bases from J, the junction kept 9 bases outside the gene matches. CDR1 and CDR2 (germline): SGDLS, YYNGEE.

V usage is TRBV4-1 and J usage is TRBJ1-3, with TRBD1 matching over 10 bases. CDR1 is MGHRA, CDR2 YSYEKL, per germline. With 5 bases clipped from V and 7 bases from J, the junction kept 5 bases outside the gene matches. The CDR3 totals 14 residues. Written as DNA, the CDR3 is TGCGCCAGCAGCTCGGGACAGGGGAGGAACACCATATATTTT. It translates to CASSSGQGRNTIYF.

The chain links TRBV12-5 to TRBJ1-2; D gene uncertain. The germline gives CDR1 LGHNT, CDR2 FRNRAP. This CDR3 is built from 11 residues. V was clipped by 9 bases and J by 2 bases, with 7 bases between them. CDR3 nucleotide sequence: TGTGCTAGGGAGGTCAACTATGGCTACACCTTC. As protein: CAREVNYGYTF.

The chain recombines TRBV6-6 with TRBJ2-3; 8 bases map to TRBD1. CDR3 length: 16 amino acids. Germline CDR1 MNHNY, CDR2 SVGAGI (reference sequence). The junction had 10 bases not matched to a gene; V was cut back by 6 bases and J by 2 bases. This CDR3 is CASRLQGARDTDTQYF. DNA for the CDR3: TGTGCCAGCAGATTGCAGGGGGCGCGTGACACAGATACGCAGTATTTT.

This clone was observed once. The chain links TRBV6-2 or TRBV6-3 to TRBJ1-5; 10 nucleotides match TRBD1. CDR1 and CDR2 from the germline V gene are MNHEY and SVGEGT. This CDR3 spans 19 amino acids. With 0 bases clipped from V and 0 bases from J, the junction kept 8 bases outside the gene matches. In DNA, the CDR3 is TGTGCCAGCAGTTACTCCCTCGGGACAGGGGCAGATAGCAATCAGCCCCAGCATTTT. Translated, it gives CASSYSLGTGADSNQPQHF.

V and J are TRBV11-2 and TRBJ2-5, with a tentative D call TRBD2 (5 bases). The germline gives CDR1 SGHAT, CDR2 FQNNGV. V was pared by 2 bases and J by 2 bases, with 9 bases between. The CDR3 length is 14 residues. The CDR3 spells CASSLTSTQETQYF. DNA for the CDR3: TGTGCCAGCAGCTTAACTAGTACGCAAGAGACCCAGTACTTC.

The genes are TRBV4-3 and TRBJ2-2; 8 positions match TRBD1. Losses at the gene ends were 2 bases for V and 6 bases for J; bases not matched to a gene: 2. Germline V gene lookup returns CDR1 LGHNA and CDR2 YSLEER. The CDR3 extends over 14 amino acids. CDR3: CASSQQQGAGELFF. In DNA, the CDR3 is TGCGCCAGCAGCCAACAACAGGGGGCCGGGGAGCTGTTTTTT.

The chain combines TRBV10-1 with TRBJ2-2, with 9 bases identical to TRBD2. V lost 10 bases to trimming and J lost 6 bases; unmatched junction nucleotides: 9. Germline loops: CDR1 WNHNN, CDR2 SYGVQD (reference sequence). There are 14 residues in the CDR3. The CDR3 loop is CAIGGLASPGELFF. The CDR3 nucleotides are TGCGCCATCGGAGGACTAGCGAGTCCCGGGGAGCTGTTTTTT.

This rearrangement joins TRBV29-1 to TRBJ2-1; no clear D gene. The CDR3 sequence is 10 residues long. Germline V lookup: CDR1 SQVTM, CDR2 ANQGSEA. Deletions cut 4 bases from V and 7 bases from J, with 5 bases between. CDR3 loop: CSVGGNEQFF. CDR3 DNA: TGCAGCGTTGGCGGAAATGAGCAGTTCTTC.

The V call is TRBV6-6, the J call TRBJ1-5; D unresolved. Germline V CDR1 and CDR2: MNHNY, SVGAGI (reference sequence). The CDR3 is 14 residues long. V lost 0 bases and J lost 5, with 8 bases in between. CDR3 DNA sequence: TGTGCCAGCAGTTACTCGCACCAGGATCAGCCCCAGCATTTT. Translated: CASSYSHQDQPQHF.

The chain has TRBV7-2 and TRBJ2-7, with 8 nucleotides matching TRBD1. The CDR3 runs to 15 residues. With V trimmed by 2 bases and J by 3 bases, 6 bases remained unmatched. Germline V gene lookup returns CDR1 SGHTA and CDR2 FQGNSA. This chain's CDR3 is CASSLFTGGLYEQYF. DNA for the CDR3: TGTGCCAGCAGCTTATTTACAGGGGGGCTCTACGAGCAGTACTTC. The variable domain in full, with the rest retrieved from reference TRBV7-2 and TRBJ2-7, is GAGVSQSPSNKVTEKGKDVELRCDPISGHTALYWYRQSLGQGLEFLIYFQGNSAPDKSGLPSDRFSAERTGGSVSTLTIQRTQQEDSAVYLCASSLFTGGLYEQYFGPGTRLTVT.

Here the CDR3 reads CASSSPISRGRNQPQHF. The CDR3 DNA follows: TGTGCCAGCAGTTCACCTATATCCAGGGGGCGAAATCAGCCCCAGCATTTT. The chain joins TRBV6-2 or TRBV6-3 to TRBJ1-5, with 8 bases that match TRBD1. With V trimmed by 4 bases and J by 4 bases, 12 bases remained unmatched. The CDR3 is 17 residues long. CDR1 is MNHEY, CDR2 SVGEGT, per germline.

This clone was seen only a few times. V gene TRBV6-5 combines with J gene TRBJ1-6; TRBD1 might be the D (6 bases). Trimming pared 7 bases from V and 3 bases from J, leaving 10 bases between. Per the germline V gene, CDR1 is MNHEY and CDR2 is SVGAGI. The CDR3 has 14 amino acids. The CDR3 here is CASTGVNYNSPLHF. In nucleotides, the CDR3 is TGTGCCAGCACAGGGGTCAACTATAATTCACCCCTCCACTTT.

This CDR3 reads CASSQGRDRGGYTF. As DNA, the CDR3 is TGTGCCAGCAGCCAGGGTCGGGACAGGGGTGGCTACACCTTC. The gene calls are TRBV5-4 and TRBJ1-2; 10 bases match TRBD1. The CDR3 extends over 14 amino acids. Germline V gene data show CDR1 as SGHNT and CDR2 as YYREEE (reference sequence). Germline trimming cut 4 bases from V and 7 bases from J; bases unmatched to any gene: 7.

This sequence joins TRBV2 and TRBJ1-2, with 7 bases lining up with TRBD1. V lost 6 bases and J lost 0; bases outside the gene matches: 4. Germline V gene data show CDR1 as SNHLY and CDR2 as FYNNEI. The CDR3 runs to 14 residues. For the CDR3, the DNA is TGTGCCAGCAGGGCCGGGACAGCTAACTATGGCTACACCTTC. The encoded protein is CASRAGTANYGYTF. The full variable domain, with the rest looked up from reference TRBV2 and TRBJ1-2, is EPEVTQTPSHQVTQMGQEVILRCVPISNHLYFYWYRQILGQKVEFLVSFYNNEISEKSEIFDDQFSVERPDGSNFTLKIRSTKLEDSAMYFCASRAGTANYGYTFGSGTRLTVV.

The rearrangement uses TRBV5-5 and TRBJ1-5; D unresolved. Germline V gene sequence: CDR1 SGHKS, CDR2 YYEKEE (reference sequence). V was shortened by 3 bases and J by 0 bases, with 10 bases between the two germline ends. CDR3 length: 15 residues. The CDR3 here is CASSSDGNSNQPQHF. In nucleotides, the CDR3 is TGTGCCAGCAGCTCGGACGGGAATAGCAATCAGCCCCAGCATTTT. Supplemented by reference TRBV5-5 and TRBJ1-5, the full variable domain reads DAGVTQSPTHLIKTRGQQVTLRCSPISGHKSVSWYQQVLGQGPQFIFQYYEKEERGRGNFPDRFSARQFPNYSSELNVNALLLGDSALYLCASSSDGNSNQPQHFGDGTRLSIL.

The chain recombines TRBV5-4 with TRBJ2-2; D remains unclear. The V end was cut by 0 bases, the J end by 1 base, with 7 bases between. The germline gives CDR1 SGHNT, CDR2 YYREEE (reference sequence). CDR3 size: 15 residues. The chain's CDR3 is CASSLDRQNTGELFF. For the CDR3, the DNA is TGTGCCAGCAGCTTGGATCGACAGAACACCGGGGAGCTGTTTTTT.

The CDR3 here is CAITGGRSSGANVLTF. The CDR3 nucleotides read TGTGCCATCACAGGGGGCCGAAGCTCTGGGGCCAACGTCCTGACTTTC. V and J are TRBV24-1 and TRBJ2-6, with 9 positions matching TRBD1. V shed 11 bases, J shed 0 bases, and the junction held 7 bases outside the gene matches. The CDR3 extends over 16 amino acids. CDR1 is KGHDR, CDR2 SFDVKD, per germline.

The rearrangement links TRBV3-1 (or the pseudogene TRBV3-2) to TRBJ2-2; D ambiguous. The germline gives CDR1 LGHDT, CDR2 YNNKEL (reference sequence). The CDR3 sequence is 15 residues long. Trimming took 3 bases from V and 0 from J, leaving 8 bases between them. CDR3 residues: CASSQVGSNTGELFF. CDR3 coding DNA: TGTGCCAGCAGCCAGGTCGGGTCGAACACCGGGGAGCTGTTTTTT.